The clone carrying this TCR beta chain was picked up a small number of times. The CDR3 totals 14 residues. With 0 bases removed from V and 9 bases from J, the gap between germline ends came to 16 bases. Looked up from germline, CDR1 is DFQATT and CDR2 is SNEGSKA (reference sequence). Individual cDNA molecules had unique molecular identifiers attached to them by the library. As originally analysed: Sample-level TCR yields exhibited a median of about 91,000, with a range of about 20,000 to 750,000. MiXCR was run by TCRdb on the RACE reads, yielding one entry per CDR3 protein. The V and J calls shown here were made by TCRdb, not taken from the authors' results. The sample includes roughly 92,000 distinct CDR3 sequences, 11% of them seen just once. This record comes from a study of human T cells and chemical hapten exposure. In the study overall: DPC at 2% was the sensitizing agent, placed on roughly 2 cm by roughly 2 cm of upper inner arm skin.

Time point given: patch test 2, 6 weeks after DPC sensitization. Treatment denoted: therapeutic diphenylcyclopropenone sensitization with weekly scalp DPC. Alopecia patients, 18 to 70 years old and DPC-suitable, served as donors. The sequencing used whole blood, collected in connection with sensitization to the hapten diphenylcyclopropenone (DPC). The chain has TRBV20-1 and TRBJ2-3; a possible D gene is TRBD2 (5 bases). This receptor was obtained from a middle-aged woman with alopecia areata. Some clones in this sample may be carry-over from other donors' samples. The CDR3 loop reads CSARERRTYGTQYF. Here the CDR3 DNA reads TGCAGTGCTAGAGAGCGGAGGACTTACGGGACGCAGTATTTT.